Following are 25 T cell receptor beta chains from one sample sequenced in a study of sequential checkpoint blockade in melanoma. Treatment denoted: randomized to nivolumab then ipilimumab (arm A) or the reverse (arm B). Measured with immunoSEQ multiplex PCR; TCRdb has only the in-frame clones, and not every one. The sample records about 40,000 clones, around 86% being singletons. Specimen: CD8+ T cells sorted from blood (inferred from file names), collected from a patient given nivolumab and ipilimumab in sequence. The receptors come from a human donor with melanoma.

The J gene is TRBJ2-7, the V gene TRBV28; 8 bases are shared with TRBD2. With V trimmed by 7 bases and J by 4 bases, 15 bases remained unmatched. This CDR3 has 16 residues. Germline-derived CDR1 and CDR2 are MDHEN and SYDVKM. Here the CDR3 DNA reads TGTGCCAGCAAGACGGGGGGGCGCGGTTCGGGGTACGAGCAGTACGTC. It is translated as CASKTGGRGSGYEQYV.

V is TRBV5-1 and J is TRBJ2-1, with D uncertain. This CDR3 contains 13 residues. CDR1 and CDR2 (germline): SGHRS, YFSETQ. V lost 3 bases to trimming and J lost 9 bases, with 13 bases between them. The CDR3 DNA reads TGCGCCAGCAGCTGGGCCCCTGAGACTGAGCAGTTCTTC. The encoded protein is CASSWAPETEQFF.

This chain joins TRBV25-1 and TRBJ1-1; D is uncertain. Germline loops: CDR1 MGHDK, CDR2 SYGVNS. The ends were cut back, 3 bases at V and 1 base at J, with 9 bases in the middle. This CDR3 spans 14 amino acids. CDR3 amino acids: CASSDPSWNTEAFF. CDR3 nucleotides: TGTGCCAGCAGTGACCCCTCCTGGAACACTGAAGCTTTCTTT.

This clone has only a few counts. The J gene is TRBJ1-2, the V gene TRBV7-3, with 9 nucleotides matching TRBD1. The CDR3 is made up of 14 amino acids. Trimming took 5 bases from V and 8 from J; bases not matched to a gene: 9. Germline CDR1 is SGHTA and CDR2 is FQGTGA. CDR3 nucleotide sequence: TGTGCCAGCAGCCTCGACAGGGGGATCGACGGCTACACCTTC. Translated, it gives CASSLDRGIDGYTF. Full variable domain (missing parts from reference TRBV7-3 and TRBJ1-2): GAGVSQTPSNKVTEKGKYVELRCDPISGHTALYWYRQSLGQGPEFLIYFQGTGAADDSGLPNDRFFAVRPEGSVSTLKIQRTERGDSAVYLCASSLDRGIDGYTFGSGTRLTVV.

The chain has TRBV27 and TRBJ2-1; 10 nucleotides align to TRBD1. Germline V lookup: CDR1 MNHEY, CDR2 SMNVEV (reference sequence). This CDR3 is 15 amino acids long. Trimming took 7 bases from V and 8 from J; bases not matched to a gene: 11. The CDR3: CASNGLGTGVDEQFF. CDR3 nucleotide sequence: TGTGCCAGCAACGGGTTGGGGACAGGGGTCGATGAGCAGTTCTTC.

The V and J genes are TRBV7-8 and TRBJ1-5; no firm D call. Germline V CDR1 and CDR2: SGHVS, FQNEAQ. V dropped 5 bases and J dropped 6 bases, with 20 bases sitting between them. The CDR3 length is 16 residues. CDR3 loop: CASSLHWEPIVQPQHF. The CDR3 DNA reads TGTGCCAGCAGCCTTCATTGGGAGCCCATAGTTCAGCCCCAGCATTTT.

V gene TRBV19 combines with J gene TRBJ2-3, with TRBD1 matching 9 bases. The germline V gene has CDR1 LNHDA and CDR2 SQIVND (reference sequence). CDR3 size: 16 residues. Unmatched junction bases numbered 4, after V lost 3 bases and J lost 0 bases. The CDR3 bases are TGTGCCAGTAGTATTGAAGGACAGGGGAGCACAGATACGCAGTATTTT. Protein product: CASSIEGQGSTDTQYF.

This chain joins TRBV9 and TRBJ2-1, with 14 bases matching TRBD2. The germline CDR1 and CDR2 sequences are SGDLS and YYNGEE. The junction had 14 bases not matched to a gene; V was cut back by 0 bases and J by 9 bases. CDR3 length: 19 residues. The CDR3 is CASSVVGLAGLAGAVEQFF. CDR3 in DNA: TGTGCCAGCAGCGTAGTAGGTTTGGCGGGACTAGCGGGAGCGGTTGAGCAGTTCTTC. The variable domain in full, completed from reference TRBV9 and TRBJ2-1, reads DSGVTQTPKHLITATGQRVTLRCSPRSGDLSVYWYQQSLDQGLQFLIQYYNGEERAKGNILERFSAQQFPDLHSELNLSSLELGDSALYFCASSVVGLAGLAGAVEQFFGPGTRLTVL.

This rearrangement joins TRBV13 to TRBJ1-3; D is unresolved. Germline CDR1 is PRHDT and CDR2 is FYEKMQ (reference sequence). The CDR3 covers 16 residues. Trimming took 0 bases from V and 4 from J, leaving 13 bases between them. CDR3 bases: TGTGCCAGCAGCTTAGGCCCAGGCAGTCCCGGAAACACCATATATTTT. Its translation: CASSLGPGSPGNTIYF.

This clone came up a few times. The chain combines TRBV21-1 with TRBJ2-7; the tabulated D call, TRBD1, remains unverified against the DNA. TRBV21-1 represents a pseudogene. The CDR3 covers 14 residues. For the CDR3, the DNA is TGTGCCAGCAGCAAAGGACAGGACTCCTACGAGCAGTACGTC. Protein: CASSKGQDSYEQYV.

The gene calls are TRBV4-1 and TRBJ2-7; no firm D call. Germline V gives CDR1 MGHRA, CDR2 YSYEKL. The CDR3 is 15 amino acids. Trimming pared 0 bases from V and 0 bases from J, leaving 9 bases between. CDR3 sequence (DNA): TGCGCCAGCAGCCAAGACCCGGGTGGCTCCTACGAGCAGTACTTC. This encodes CASSQDPGGSYEQYF.

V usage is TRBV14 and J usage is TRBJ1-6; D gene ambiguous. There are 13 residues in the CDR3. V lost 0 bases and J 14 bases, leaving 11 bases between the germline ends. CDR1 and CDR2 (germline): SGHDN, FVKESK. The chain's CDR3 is CASSQDRSGTLHF. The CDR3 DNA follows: TGTGCCAGCAGCCAAGATAGGTCGGGAACCCTCCACTTT.

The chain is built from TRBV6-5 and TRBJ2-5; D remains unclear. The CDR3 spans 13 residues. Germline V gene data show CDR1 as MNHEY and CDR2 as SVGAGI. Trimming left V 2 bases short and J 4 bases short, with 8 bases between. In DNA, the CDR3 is TGTGCCAGCAGTTACCTCTCAGGAGAGACCCAGTACTTC. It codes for CASSYLSGETQYF.

This chain's CDR3 is CASSPTSGRAFNEQFF. The CDR3 bases are TGTGCCAGCAGCCCAACTAGCGGGAGGGCCTTCAATGAGCAGTTCTTC. The chain is built from TRBV9 and TRBJ2-1, with 13 bases aligning to TRBD2. Trimming cost V 4 bases and J 6 bases; bases outside gene matches: 7. The germline gives CDR1 SGDLS, CDR2 YYNGEE. The CDR3 runs 16 residues.

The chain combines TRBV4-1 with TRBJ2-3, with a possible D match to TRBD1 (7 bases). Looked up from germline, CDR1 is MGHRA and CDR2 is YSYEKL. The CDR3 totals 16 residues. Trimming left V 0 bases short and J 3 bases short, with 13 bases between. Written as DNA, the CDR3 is TGCGCCAGCAGCCAAGAAAGGGCAGGGGGGACAGATACGCAGTATTTT. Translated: CASSQERAGGTDTQYF.

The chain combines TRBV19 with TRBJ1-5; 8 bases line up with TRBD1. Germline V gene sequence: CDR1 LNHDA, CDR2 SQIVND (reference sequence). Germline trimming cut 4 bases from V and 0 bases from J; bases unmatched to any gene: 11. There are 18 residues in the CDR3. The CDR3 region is CASSTVDRGLDSNQPQHF. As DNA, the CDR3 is TGTGCCAGTAGTACGGTAGACAGGGGCCTGGATAGCAATCAGCCCCAGCATTTT.

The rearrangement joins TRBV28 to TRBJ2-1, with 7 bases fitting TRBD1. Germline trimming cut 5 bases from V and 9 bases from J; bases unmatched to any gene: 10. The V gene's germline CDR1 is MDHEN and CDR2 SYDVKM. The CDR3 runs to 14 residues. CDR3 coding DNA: TGTGCCAGCAGTGACAGACAGGGCTTTGGTGAGCAGTTCTTC. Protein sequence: CASSDRQGFGEQFF.

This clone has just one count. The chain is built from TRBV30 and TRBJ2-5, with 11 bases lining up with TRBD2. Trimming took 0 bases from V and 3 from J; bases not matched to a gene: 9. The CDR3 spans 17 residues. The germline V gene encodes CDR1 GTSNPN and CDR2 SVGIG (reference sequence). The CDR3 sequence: CAWSVLSGRALKETQYF. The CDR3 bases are TGTGCCTGGAGTGTACTTAGCGGGAGGGCCCTGAAAGAGACCCAGTACTTC.

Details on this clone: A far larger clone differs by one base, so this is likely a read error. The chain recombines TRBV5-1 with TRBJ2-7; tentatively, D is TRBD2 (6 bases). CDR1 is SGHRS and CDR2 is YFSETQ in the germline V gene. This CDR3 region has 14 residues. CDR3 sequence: CASGTEGLTYGQYF. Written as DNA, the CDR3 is TGCGCCAGCGGGACGGAGGGGCTAACCTACGGGCAGTACTTC.

CDR3 coding DNA: TGTGCCAGCAGTTTACCTAGCGGGAGCGAGCAGTTCTTC. This gives the protein CASSLPSGSEQFF. The chain has TRBV27 and TRBJ2-1, with 10 bases that match TRBD2. Trimming cost V 2 bases and J 10 bases; bases outside gene matches: 2. The CDR3 extends over 13 amino acids. Germline-derived CDR1 and CDR2 are MNHEY and SMNVEV (reference sequence).

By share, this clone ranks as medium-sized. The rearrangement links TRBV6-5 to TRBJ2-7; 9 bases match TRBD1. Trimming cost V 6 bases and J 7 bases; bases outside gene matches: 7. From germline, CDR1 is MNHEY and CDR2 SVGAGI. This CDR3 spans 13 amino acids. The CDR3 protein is CASSPGQGREQYF. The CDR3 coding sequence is TGTGCCAGCAGCCCCGGACAGGGGCGGGAGCAGTACTTC.

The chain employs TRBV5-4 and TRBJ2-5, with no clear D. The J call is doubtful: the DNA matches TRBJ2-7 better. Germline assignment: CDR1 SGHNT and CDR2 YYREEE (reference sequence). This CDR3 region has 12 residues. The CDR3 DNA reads TGTGCCAGCAGCCCTATCGGGTACGAGCAGTACTTC. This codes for CASSPIGYEQYF.

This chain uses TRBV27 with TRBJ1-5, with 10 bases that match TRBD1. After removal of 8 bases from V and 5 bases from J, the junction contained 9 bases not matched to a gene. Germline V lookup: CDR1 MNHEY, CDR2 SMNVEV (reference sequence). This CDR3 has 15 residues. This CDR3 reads CASGRGQGLDQPQHF. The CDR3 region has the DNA TGTGCCAGCGGACGGGGACAGGGGTTGGATCAGCCCCAGCATTTT.

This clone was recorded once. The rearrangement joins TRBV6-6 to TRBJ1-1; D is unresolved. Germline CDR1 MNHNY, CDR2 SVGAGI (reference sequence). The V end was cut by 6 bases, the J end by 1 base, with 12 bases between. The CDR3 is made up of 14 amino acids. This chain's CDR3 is CASRPFGGNTEAFF. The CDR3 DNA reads TGTGCCAGCAGGCCCTTTGGAGGGAACACTGAAGCTTTCTTT.

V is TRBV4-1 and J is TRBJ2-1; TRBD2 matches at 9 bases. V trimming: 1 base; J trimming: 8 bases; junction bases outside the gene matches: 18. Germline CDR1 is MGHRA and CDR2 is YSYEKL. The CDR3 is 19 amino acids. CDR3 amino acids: CASSQVGADLAGVWYEQFF. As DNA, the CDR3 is TGCGCCAGCAGCCAAGTTGGGGCCGATTTAGCGGGAGTGTGGTATGAGCAGTTCTTC.